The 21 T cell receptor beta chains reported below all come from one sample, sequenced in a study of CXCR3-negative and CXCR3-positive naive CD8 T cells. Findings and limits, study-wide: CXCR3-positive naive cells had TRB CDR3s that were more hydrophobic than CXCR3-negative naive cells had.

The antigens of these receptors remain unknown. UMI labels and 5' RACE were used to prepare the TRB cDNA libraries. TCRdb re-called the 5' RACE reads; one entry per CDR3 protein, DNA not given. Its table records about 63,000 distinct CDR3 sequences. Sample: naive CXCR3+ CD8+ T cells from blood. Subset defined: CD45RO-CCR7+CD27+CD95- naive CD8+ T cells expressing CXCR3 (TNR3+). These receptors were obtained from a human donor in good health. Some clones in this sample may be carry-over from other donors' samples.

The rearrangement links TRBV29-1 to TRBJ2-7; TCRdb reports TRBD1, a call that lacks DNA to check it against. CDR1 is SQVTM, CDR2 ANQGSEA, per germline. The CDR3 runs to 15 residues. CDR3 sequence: CSVGAGGTLSYEQYF.

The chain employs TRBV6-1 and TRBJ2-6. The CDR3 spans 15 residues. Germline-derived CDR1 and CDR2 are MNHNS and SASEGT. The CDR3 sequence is CASSEGGSGANVLTF.

CDR3 sequence: CSVEDSGLATDTQYF. The rearrangement uses TRBV29-1 and TRBJ2-3. The CDR3 has 15 amino acids. Per germline, CDR1 SQVTM and CDR2 ANQGSEA.

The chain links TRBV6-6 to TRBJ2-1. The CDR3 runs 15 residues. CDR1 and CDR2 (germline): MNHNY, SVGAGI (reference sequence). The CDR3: CASSSTQGSYNEQFF.

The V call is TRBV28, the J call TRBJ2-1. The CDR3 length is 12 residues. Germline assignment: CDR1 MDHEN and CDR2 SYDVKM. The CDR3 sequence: CASSKGYNEQFF.

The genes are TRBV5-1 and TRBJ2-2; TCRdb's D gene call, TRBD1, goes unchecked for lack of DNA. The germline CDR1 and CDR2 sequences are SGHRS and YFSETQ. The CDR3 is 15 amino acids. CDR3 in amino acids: CASSLVGPGTGELFF.

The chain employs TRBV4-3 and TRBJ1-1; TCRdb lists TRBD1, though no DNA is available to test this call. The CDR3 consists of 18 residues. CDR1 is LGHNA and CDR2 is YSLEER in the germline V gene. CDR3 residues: CASSQHVPDNYVNTEAFF.

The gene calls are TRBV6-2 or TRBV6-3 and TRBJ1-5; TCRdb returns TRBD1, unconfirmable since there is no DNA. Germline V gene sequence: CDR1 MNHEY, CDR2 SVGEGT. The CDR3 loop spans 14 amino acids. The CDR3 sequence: CATRWAGAFQFQHF.

The CDR3 loop reads CSATGVASTDTQYF. V gene TRBV29-1 combines with J gene TRBJ2-3; with no DNA, the TCRdb D assignment of TRBD1 cannot be verified. There are 14 residues in the CDR3. CDR1 SQVTM and CDR2 ANQGSEA come from the germline V gene.

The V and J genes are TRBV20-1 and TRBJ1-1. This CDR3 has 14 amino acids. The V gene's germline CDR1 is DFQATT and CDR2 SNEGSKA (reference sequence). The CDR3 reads CSARDPGVATEAFF.

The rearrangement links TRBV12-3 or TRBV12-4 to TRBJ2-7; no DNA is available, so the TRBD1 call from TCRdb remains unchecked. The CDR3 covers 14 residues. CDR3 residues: CASSYQGGVSEQYF.

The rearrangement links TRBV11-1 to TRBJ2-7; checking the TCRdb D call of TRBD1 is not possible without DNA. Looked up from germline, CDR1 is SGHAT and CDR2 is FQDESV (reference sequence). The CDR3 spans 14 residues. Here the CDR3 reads CASSSDRGSYEQYF.

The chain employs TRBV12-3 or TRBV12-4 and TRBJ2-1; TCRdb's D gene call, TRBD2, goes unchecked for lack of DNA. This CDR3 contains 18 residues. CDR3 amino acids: CASSLSQAPMREGNEQFF.

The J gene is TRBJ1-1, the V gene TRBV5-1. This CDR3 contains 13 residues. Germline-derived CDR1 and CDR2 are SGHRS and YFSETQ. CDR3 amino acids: CASSLERGTEAFF. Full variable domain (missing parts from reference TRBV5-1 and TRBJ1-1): KAGVTQTPRYLIKTRGQQVTLSCSPISGHRSVSWYQQTPGQGLQFLFEYFSETQRNKGNFPGRFSGRQFSNSRSEMNVSTLELGDSALYLCASSLERGTEAFFGQGTRLTVV.

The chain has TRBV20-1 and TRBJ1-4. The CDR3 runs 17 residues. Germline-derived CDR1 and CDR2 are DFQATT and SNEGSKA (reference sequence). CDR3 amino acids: CSAPVGLRERPNEKLFF.

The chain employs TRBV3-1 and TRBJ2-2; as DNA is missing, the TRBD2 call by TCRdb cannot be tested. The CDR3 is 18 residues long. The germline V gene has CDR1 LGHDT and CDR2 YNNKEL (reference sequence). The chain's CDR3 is CASSQSHPGGANTGELFF. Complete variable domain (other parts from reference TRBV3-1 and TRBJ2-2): DTAVSQTPKYLVTQMGNDKSIKCEQNLGHDTMYWYKQDSKKFLKIMFSYNNKELIINETVPNRFSPKSPDKAHLNLHINSLELGDSAVYFCASSQSHPGGANTGELFFGEGSRLTVL.

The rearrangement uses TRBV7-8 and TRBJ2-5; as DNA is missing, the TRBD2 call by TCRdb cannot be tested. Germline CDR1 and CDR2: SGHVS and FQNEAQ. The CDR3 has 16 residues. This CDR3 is CASSLVAGAHQETQYF.

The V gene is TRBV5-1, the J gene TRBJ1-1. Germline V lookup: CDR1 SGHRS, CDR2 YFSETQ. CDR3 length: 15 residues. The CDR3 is CASSLGMGWDTEAFF.

The CDR3 protein is CASSPATNYEQYF. The rearrangement uses TRBV7-9 and TRBJ2-7. The CDR3 has 13 amino acids. The germline gives CDR1 SEHNR, CDR2 FQNEAQ (reference sequence).

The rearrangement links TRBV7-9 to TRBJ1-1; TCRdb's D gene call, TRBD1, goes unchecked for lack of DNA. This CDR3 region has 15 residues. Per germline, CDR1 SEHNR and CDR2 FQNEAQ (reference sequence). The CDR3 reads CASSLGQGASTEAFF.

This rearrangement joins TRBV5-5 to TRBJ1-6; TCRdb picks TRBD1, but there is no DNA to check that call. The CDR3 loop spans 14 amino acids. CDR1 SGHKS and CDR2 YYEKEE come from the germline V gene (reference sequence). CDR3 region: CASSPGYNNSPLHF.